The 3 T cell receptor beta chains given below trace back to one sample, sequenced in a study of beta chain features in type 1 diabetes. The study reverse transcribed the entire isolated RNA, so it sequenced expressed TCRB transcripts. TCRdb keeps only in-frame clones here, not all; method: immunoSEQ multiplex PCR. The table shows roughly 150,000 clones, with approximately 12% occurring only once. Sequencing was carried out using central memory CD4+ T cells from blood. The receptors here all came from a man younger than 35 in good health.

This clone was recorded a few times. The chain recombines TRBV5-1 with TRBJ2-5; 8 bases line up with TRBD1. The germline gives CDR1 SGHRS, CDR2 YFSETQ. The CDR3 runs to 16 residues. Trimming cost V 4 bases and J 5 bases; bases outside gene matches: 13. In nucleotides, the CDR3 is TGCGCCAGCAGCCAAAATCCGACAGGGGCTGGGGAGACCCAGTACTTC. This sequence encodes CASSQNPTGAGETQYF.

The V call is TRBV7-9, the J call TRBJ1-1, with D tentatively TRBD1 (6 bases). CDR3 size: 13 residues. Germline lookup yields CDR1 SEHNR and CDR2 FQNEAQ (reference sequence). Between the trimmed V and J ends, which lost 8 bases and 3 bases, there was a span of 13 bases. CDR3 bases: TGTGCCAGCGGAACAGGGCGGGACACTGAAGCTTTCTTT. Translated: CASGTGRDTEAFF. Full variable domain (missing parts from reference TRBV7-9 and TRBJ1-1): DTGVSQNPRHKITKRGQNVTFRCDPISEHNRLYWYRQTLGQGPEFLTYFQNEAQLEKSRLLSDRFSAERPKGSFSTLEIQRTEQGDSAMYLCASGTGRDTEAFFGQGTRLTVV.

The V and J genes are TRBV6-6 and TRBJ2-1; a possible D gene is TRBD2 (6 bases). Per germline, CDR1 MNHNY and CDR2 SVGAGI (reference sequence). The ends were cut back, 7 bases at V and 5 bases at J, with 15 bases in the middle. The CDR3 sequence is 14 residues long. The chain's CDR3 is CASTPDYPDNEQFF. The CDR3, as DNA: TGTGCCAGCACACCGGACTACCCCGACAATGAGCAGTTCTTC.